This T cell receptor beta chain was sequenced for a study of T cell repertoires in cytomegalovirus infection. Turning to the study itself: Indications of both CMV infection and matching HLA type were provided by public TCR beta signatures.

Whole-study findings and limits: Totalled public TCR beta family frequency picked out people who carried CMV plus the relevant HLA.

As to this clonotype: As yet, its antigen is unknown.

TCRdb reanalysed the reads using MiXCR and keeps one entry per CDR3 protein. The sample lists approximately 990,000 distinct CDR3 sequences, approximately 31% seen once, with over 12% in the top ten. Germline CDR1 reads MNHEY; CDR2 reads SMNVEV (reference sequence). CDR3 length: 14 amino acids. Trimming cost V 2 bases and J 6 bases; bases outside gene matches: 2. The specimen comprised cultured CD8+ T cells from PBMCs, sampled from culture after CMV antigen stimulation. The J gene is TRBJ2-5, the V gene TRBV27; 11 bases agree with TRBD2. The receptor's source is a human donor in good health (CMV status not recorded). Some clones in this sample may be carry-over from other donors' samples. CDR3 DNA sequence: TGTGCCAGCAGTTTAACGACTAGCGGGAAGACCCAGTACTTC. It yields the protein CASSLTTSGKTQYF.